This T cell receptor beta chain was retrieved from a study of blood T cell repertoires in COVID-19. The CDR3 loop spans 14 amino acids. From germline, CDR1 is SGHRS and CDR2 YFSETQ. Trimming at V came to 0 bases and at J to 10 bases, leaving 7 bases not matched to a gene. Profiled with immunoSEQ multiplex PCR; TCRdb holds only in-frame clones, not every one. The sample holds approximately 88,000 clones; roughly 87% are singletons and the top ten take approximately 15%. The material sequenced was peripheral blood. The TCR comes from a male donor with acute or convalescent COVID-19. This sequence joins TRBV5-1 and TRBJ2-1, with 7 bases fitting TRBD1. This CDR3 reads CASSLDNRGREQFF. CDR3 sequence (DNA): TGCGCCAGCAGCTTGGACAACAGGGGCCGCGAGCAGTTCTTC.